Sequencing of this TCR beta chain was carried out in a study of T-cell reconstitution after alpha-beta-depleted transplantation in children. The TCRbeta library was prepared with unique molecular identifiers. MiXCR, run by TCRdb on the PCR reads, gives a single entry per CDR3 protein. The sample lists approximately 640,000 distinct CDR3 sequences, 15% to 20% seen once, with 1.1% in the top ten. This clonotype was counted at least ten times. The TCR comes from a human donor who donated a stem cell graft to a child with acute myeloid leukemia. The sample was PBMCs from the stem cell graft donor, taken from the stem cell graft.

The CDR3 loop reads CASSPGTQANQPQHF. In nucleotides, the CDR3 is TGTGCCAGCAGCCCCGGGACTCAGGCCAATCAGCCCCAGCATTTT. V usage is TRBV27 and J usage is TRBJ1-5, with D possibly being TRBD1 (5 bases). Trimming took off 6 bases at V and 3 bases at J, with 15 bases between the two ends. CDR1 and CDR2 from the germline V gene are MNHEY and SMNVEV (reference sequence). The CDR3 has 15 amino acids.